These T cell receptor beta chains were read from a single sample in a study of cytomegalovirus exposure and HLA in healthy donors. Only in-frame clones appear in the TCRdb table, and some are missing; sequencing was by immunoSEQ multiplex PCR. Counted here are about 82,000 clones, approximately 70% occurring once; the ten biggest clones make up under 10%. The sequencing input was PBMCs. These receptors came from a man in his sixties in good health and CMV-seronegative. Both conserved end residues are trimmed from each CDR3. Each record gives: D gene, V gene, CDR3 protein. D genes are given only for firm matches.

>.|TRBV7-2
ASTFRREGGYT
>.|TRBV5-1
ASSLQDQETQY
>TRBD2|TRBV9
ASSVGPLAGVTGYNEQF
>.|TRBV18
ASLELSTGELF
>.|TRBV7-6
ASSLVGTIYNEQF
>TRBD1|TRBV6-1
ASSARDRTGPGAEAF
>.|TRBV7-2
ASSSGGYSNQPQH
>TRBD1|TRBV30
AWSGGTAFGQPQH
>TRBD1|TRBV7-8
ASSNPGTGMNTEAF
>.|TRBV6-5
ASSYSGEKLF
>.|TRBV19
ASIDSAADTQY
>.|TRBV15
ATSRQGVGNTEAF
>TRBD2|TRBV11-2
ASSLGGQETQY
>.|TRBV4-1
ASSQDNGAGGTEAF
>TRBD1|TRBV6-5
ASKPGQGAWGEQF
>.|TRBV7-9
ASSRLVSGELF
>.|TRBV28
ASSVPPPGGGEQF
>.|TRBV7-2
ASSIRGGRGRTDTQY
>.|TRBV28
ASSLLSTEQY
>TRBD2|TRBV30
AWSVRQGLAGGRLETQY
>.|TRBV28
ASNRRAANEKLF
>TRBD1|TRBV5-1
ASSSGQGAYEQY
>.|TRBV28
ASSARRISGNTIY
>.|TRBV5-8
ASSFSGGVEQY
>.|TRBV12-5
ASGLLGQQGYT
>.|TRBV30
AWSVHQPYSNQPQH
>TRBD1|TRBV7-9
ASSLAPGSGGQDTQY
>TRBD2|TRBV4-1
ASSQEAGVETYEQY
>TRBD2|TRBV29-1
SVVERENYEQY
>.|TRBV6-1
ASSESWGIRTAGYT
>TRBD2|TRBV28
ASSHSGASGRYEQY
>.|TRBV11-3
ASSLDRDTEAF
>TRBD2|TRBV15
ATSSSGLAADTQY
>TRBD2|TRBV7-9
ASSFRGEAADTQY
>.|TRBV27
ASSPGRLRGSYEQY
>TRBD1|TRBV7-9
ASSYQRTGSNYGYT
>TRBD1|TRBV5-4
ASSSSGTGTNSPLH
>.|TRBV6-4
ASSASPGGGGYT
>.|TRBV4-2
ASSQDLTKQGGELF
>.|TRBV5-1
ASSRTGTGTYEQY
>TRBD1|TRBV7-2
ASSTTTGGGGETQY
>TRBD2|TRBV29-1
SVGTSGRSDGELF
>TRBD1|TRBV5-1
ASSTGGYETQY
>.|TRBV6-6
ASSPDSAYEQY
>.|TRBV6-5
ASSYGDSGVQETQY
>.|TRBV29-1
SVVSGTGANVLT
>.|TRBV2
ASSYTGELF
>.|TRBV30
AWSGGSDTEAF
>TRBD1|TRBV18
ASSPRDRGGNQPQH